The entry below gives a single T cell receptor (beta chain) sequence along with its context. The sample holds other DNA sequences that translate to the same CDR3. This record comes from a study of blood T cell repertoires in COVID-19. Study details: Whether acute or convalescent, the COVID-19 samples came from the United States, Italy and Spain. Sources were T cells, B-cell-depleted T cells, or PBMCs; the material itself was cDNA or gDNA.

Per the study methods: Amplification with reference gene primers provided the estimates of nucleated cell counts. Sequenced by immunoSEQ multiplex PCR; TCRdb stores in-frame clones only, minus some. V and J calls and clone size are copied from that table; D and trimming were computed from the DNA. The sample carries 200,000 or so clones, 80% to 85% recorded once. The sequenced sample consisted of peripheral blood. This receptor was obtained from a woman in her sixties with acute or convalescent COVID-19.

CDR3 residues: CASSPTGGNTEAFF. The CDR3 DNA is TGTGCCAGCAGCCCGACAGGGGGAAACACTGAAGCTTTCTTT. V gene TRBV3-1 (or the pseudogene TRBV3-2) combines with J gene TRBJ1-1; TRBD1 aligns across 9 bases. The CDR3 is made up of 14 amino acids. From germline, CDR1 is LGHDT and CDR2 YNNKEL (reference sequence). The V gene end was trimmed by 4 bases and the J gene end by 2 bases; junction bases not matched to a gene: 2.